This T cell receptor beta chain stems from a study of OX40 agonist ivuxolimab in advanced cancers. Study details: Recorded diagnoses for dose-escalation patients were hepatocellular carcinoma, melanoma, renal cell or head and neck cancer.

Generated by immunoSEQ multiplex PCR, the TCRdb table keeps only in-frame clones and is missing some. The sample carries over 30,000 clones, approximately 82% recorded once. CDR1 is ENHRY, CDR2 SYGVKD, per germline. The CDR3 is 12 residues long. V was trimmed by 0 bases and J by 9 bases, leaving 8 bases between them. The rearrangement links TRBV10-3 to TRBJ2-5; D perhaps matches TRBD2 (5 bases). This sequence was found in an adult with an advanced solid tumor such as melanoma, head and neck, liver or kidney cancer. The specimen was CD4+ or CD8+ T cells sorted from blood, collected in a trial of the OX40 agonist ivuxolimab. The CDR3 sequence: CAISESRVAQYF. The CDR3 DNA follows: TGTGCCATCAGTGAGTCGAGGGTGGCCCAGTACTTC.